The next 7 T cell receptor beta chains were all read from a single sample in a study of blood T cell repertoires in COVID-19. The method was immunoSEQ multiplex PCR; TCRdb's version includes in-frame clones alone and lacks a portion of them. Altogether about 220,000 clones are present, 84% being singletons, with the ten largest covering around 6.5%. The sequenced sample was PBMCs or T cells enriched from blood (not recorded which). These receptors came from a woman between 35 and 50 years old who had recovered from COVID-19.

The chain has TRBV6-6 and TRBJ1-1, with TRBD1 as a possible D gene (6 bases). CDR3 size: 15 residues. Trimming shortened V by 4 bases and J by 3 bases, and 15 bases separated the two germline ends. In germline, CDR1 is MNHNY, CDR2 SVGAGI (reference sequence). The CDR3 loop reads CASSFGQRRYTEAFF. CDR3 bases: TGTGCCAGCAGTTTTGGACAGCGACGTTACACTGAAGCTTTCTTT.

In its sample, this clone was seen a few times. The V and J genes are TRBV12-3 or TRBV12-4 and TRBJ1-5, with D possibly being TRBD1 (5 bases). The length of the CDR3 is 13 residues. V was clipped by 5 bases and J by 4 bases, with 9 bases between them. In nucleotides, the CDR3 is TGTGCCAGCAGTGACAGCTTGAATCAGCCCCAGCATTTT. Protein product: CASSDSLNQPQHF.

This sequence joins TRBV5-1 and TRBJ1-5; TRBD1 agrees at 7 bases. J gave up 7 bases and V 0 bases, and 7 bases lay outside the gene matches. Germline V gives CDR1 SGHRS, CDR2 YFSETQ. The CDR3 is made up of 15 amino acids. The CDR3 loop reads CASSLEGDSRQPQHF. The DNA of the CDR3 is TGCGCCAGCAGCTTGGAAGGGGACAGTAGGCAGCCCCAGCATTTT.

The rearrangement joins TRBV19 to TRBJ2-1, with a possible D match to TRBD2 (5 bases). Between the trimmed V and J ends, which lost 8 bases and 4 bases, there was a span of 6 bases. The CDR3 sequence is 11 residues long. CDR1 and CDR2 from the germline V gene are LNHDA and SQIVND (reference sequence). The CDR3 coding sequence is TGTGCCAGTGGAGGTTACAATGAGCAGTTCTTC. This gives the protein CASGGYNEQFF.

The genes are TRBV28 and TRBJ2-6, with 7 positions matching TRBD2. V dropped 1 base and J dropped 1; count of bases not matched to a gene: 4. The CDR3 has 17 residues. CDR1 is MDHEN, CDR2 SYDVKM, per germline. The CDR3 sequence: CASSLSGGSSGANVLTF. The CDR3 coding sequence is TGTGCCAGCAGTTTATCGGGAGGCTCTTCTGGGGCCAACGTCCTGACTTTC.

A few counts support this clone. This chain joins TRBV30 and TRBJ1-6; D ambiguous. The V gene's germline CDR1 is GTSNPN and CDR2 SVGIG (reference sequence). The V gene lost 0 bases and the J gene lost 5 bases, with 8 bases spanning the gap. The CDR3 is 14 amino acids. CDR3 amino acids: CAWSVGSNNSPLHF. The DNA of the CDR3 is TGTGCCTGGAGTGTGGGCAGCAATAATTCACCCCTCCACTTT.

The chain joins TRBV15 to TRBJ2-1; D is possibly TRBD2 (6 bases). This CDR3 region has 16 residues. Germline V lookup: CDR1 LNHNV, CDR2 YYDKDF (reference sequence). V was clipped by 1 base and J by 10 bases, with 20 bases between them. The CDR3 DNA reads TGTGCCACCAGCAGAGGCGGGATTGAGGGTAAGATGGAGCAGTTCTTC. Encoded protein: CATSRGGIEGKMEQFF.